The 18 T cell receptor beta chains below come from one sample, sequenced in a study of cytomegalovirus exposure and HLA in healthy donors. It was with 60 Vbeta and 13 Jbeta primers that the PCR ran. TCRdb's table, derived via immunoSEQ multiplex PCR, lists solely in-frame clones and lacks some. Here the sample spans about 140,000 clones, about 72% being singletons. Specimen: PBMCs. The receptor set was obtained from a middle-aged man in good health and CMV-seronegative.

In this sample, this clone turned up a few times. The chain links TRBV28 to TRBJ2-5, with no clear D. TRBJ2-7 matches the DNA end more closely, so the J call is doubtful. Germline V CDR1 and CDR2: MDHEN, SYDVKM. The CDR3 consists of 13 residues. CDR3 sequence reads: CASSLWSPYEQYF. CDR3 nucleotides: TGTGCCAGCAGTTTATGGAGCCCCTACGAGCAGTACTTC.

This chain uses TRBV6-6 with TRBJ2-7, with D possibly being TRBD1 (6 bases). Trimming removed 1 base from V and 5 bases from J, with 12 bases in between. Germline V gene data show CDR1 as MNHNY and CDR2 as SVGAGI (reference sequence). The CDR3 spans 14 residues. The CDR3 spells CASSYLQGNHEQYF. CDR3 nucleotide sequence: TGTGCCAGCAGTTACTTACAGGGAAACCACGAGCAGTACTTC.

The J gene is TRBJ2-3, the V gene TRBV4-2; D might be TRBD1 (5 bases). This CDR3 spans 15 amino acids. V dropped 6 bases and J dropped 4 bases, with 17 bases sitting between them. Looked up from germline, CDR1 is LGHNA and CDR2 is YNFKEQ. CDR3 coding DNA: TGTGCCAGCAGTACAAGGTCAGGGTTGGCAGATACGCAGTATTTT. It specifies CASSTRSGLADTQYF.

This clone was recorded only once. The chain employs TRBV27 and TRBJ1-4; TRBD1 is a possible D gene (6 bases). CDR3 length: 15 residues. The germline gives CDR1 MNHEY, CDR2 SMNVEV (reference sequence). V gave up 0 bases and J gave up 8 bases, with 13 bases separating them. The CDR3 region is CASSLSGGRGEKLFF. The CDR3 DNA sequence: TGTGCCAGCAGTTTATCGGGGGGGCGTGGGGAAAAACTGTTTTTT.

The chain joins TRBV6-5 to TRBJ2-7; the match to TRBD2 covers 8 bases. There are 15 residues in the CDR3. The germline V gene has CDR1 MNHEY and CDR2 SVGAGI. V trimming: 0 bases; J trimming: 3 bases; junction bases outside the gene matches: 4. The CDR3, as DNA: TGTGCCAGCAGTTACTCGTGGCGGGAGGTCTACGAGCAGTACTTC. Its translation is CASSYSWREVYEQYF.

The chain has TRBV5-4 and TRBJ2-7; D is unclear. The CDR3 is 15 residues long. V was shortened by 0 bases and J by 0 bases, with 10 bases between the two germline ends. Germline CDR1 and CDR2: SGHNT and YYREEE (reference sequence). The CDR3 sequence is CASSLDGVLSYEQYF. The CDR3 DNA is TGTGCCAGCAGCTTGGACGGAGTCCTCTCCTACGAGCAGTACTTC. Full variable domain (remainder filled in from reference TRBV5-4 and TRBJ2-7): ETGVTQSPTHLIKTRGQQVTLRCSSQSGHNTVSWYQQALGQGPQFIFQYYREEENGRGNFPPRFSGLQFPNYSSELNVNALELDDSALYLCASSLDGVLSYEQYFGPGTRLTVT.

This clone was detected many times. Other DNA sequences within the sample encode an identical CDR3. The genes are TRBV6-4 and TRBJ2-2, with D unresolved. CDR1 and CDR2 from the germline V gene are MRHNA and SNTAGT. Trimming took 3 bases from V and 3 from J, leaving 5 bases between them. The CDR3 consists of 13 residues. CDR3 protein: CASSDRDTGELFF. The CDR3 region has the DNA TGTGCCAGCAGTGATCGGGACACCGGGGAGCTGTTTTTT.

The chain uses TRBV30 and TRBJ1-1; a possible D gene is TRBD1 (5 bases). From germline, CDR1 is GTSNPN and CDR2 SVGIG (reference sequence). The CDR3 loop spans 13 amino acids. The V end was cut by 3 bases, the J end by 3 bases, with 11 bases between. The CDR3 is CAWREGKDTEAFF. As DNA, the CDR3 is TGTGCCTGGAGGGAGGGGAAGGACACTGAAGCTTTCTTT.

The CDR3 coding sequence is TGTGCCAGCAGCTTGGAGGTGGGGCGGAAGACCCAGTACTTC. Protein product: CASSLEVGRKTQYF. This chain uses TRBV5-6 with TRBJ2-5; the D gene is possibly TRBD1 (5 bases). This CDR3 region has 14 residues. The germline V and J ends were trimmed by 0 bases and 6 bases, with 12 bases remaining between them. Per germline, CDR1 SGHDT and CDR2 YYEEEE.

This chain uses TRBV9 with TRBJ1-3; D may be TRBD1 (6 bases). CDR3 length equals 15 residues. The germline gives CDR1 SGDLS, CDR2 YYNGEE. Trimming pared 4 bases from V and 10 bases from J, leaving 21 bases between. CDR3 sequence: CASSPRPGVLATIYF. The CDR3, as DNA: TGTGCCAGCAGCCCCCGCCCAGGGGTGTTAGCGACCATATATTTT.

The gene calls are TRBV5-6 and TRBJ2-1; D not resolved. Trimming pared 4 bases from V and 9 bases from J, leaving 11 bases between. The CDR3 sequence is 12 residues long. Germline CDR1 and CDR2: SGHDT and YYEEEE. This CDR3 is CASSPVNGEQFF. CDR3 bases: TGTGCCAGCAGCCCTGTGAACGGTGAGCAGTTCTTC.

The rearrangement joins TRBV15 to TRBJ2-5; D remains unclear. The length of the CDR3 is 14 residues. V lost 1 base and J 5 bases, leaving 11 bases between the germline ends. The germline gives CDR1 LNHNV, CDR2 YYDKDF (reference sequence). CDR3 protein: CATSRVGFRETQYF. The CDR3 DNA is TGTGCCACCAGCAGAGTCGGGTTTCGCGAGACCCAGTACTTC.

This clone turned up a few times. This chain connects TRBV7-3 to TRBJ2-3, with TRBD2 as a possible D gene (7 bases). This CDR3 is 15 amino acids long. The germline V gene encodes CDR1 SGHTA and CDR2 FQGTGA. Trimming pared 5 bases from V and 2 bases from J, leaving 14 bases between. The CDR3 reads CASSVQGGSTDTQYF. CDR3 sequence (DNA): TGTGCCAGCAGCGTACAGGGAGGGTCCACAGATACGCAGTATTTT.

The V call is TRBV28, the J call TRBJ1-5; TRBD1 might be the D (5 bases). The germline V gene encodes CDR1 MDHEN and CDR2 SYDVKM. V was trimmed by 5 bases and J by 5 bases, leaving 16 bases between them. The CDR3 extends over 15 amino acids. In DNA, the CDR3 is TGTGCCAGCAGTCCGGACACAGGACCCCATCAGCCCCAGCATTTT. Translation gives CASSPDTGPHQPQHF.

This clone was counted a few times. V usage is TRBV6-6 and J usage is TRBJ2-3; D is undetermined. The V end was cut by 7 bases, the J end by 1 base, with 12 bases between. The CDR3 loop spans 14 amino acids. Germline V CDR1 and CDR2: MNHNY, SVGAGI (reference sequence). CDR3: CASTRWARTDTQYF. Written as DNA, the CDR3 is TGTGCCAGCACCCGGTGGGCGCGCACAGATACGCAGTATTTT.

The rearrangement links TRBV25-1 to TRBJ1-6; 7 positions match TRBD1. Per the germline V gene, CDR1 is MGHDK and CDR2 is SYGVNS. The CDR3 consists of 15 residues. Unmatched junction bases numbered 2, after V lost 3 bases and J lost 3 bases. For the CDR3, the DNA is TGTGCCAGCAGTGACACAGGGGTCTATAATTCACCCCTCCACTTT. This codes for CASSDTGVYNSPLHF.

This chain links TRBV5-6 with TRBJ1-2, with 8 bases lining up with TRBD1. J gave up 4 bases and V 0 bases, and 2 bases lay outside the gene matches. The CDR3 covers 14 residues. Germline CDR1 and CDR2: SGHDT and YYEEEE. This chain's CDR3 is CASSLGQGSYGYTF. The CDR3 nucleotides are TGTGCCAGCAGCTTGGGACAGGGGTCCTATGGCTACACCTTC.

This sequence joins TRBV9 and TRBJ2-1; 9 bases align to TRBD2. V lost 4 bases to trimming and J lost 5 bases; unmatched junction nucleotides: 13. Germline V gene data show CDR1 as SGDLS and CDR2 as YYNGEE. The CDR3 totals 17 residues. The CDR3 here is CASSPRIGAGGHNEQFF. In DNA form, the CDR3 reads TGTGCCAGCAGCCCGAGGATCGGGGCGGGAGGGCACAATGAGCAGTTCTTC.